A selection of T cell receptor beta chains follows, all from one sample in a study of human T cells and chemical hapten exposure. TCRdb processed the RACE reads anew with MiXCR; each CDR3 protein has one entry. The sample yields about 350,000 distinct CDR3 sequences, just under 6.5% seen once. The sample here was whole blood, taken in connection with sensitization to the hapten diphenylcyclopropenone (DPC). These receptors were obtained from a woman aged 18-35 years with alopecia areata. Some clones in this sample may be carry-over from other donors' samples. Both conserved end residues are part of each CDR3. The order of the fields is D gene, clone size, J gene, V gene, CDR3 DNA, CDR3 protein. The D gene is left open where the match is weak. Expanded clones get a size class; other rows say once, few or many, or leave the size out.

d_gene: -; abundance: -; j_gene: TRBJ2-5; v_gene: TRBV7-2; CDR3nt: TGTGCCAGCAGCCCACCCGGGGTAGGGCAAGAGACCCAGTACTTC; CDR3aa: CASSPPGVGQETQYF
d_gene: TRBD1; abundance: few; j_gene: TRBJ1-4; v_gene: TRBV5-6; CDR3nt: TGTGCCAGCAGTCAACAGGGGAGGAATGAAAAACTGTTTTTT; CDR3aa: CASSQQGRNEKLFF
d_gene: TRBD1; abundance: few; j_gene: TRBJ2-7; v_gene: TRBV11-2; CDR3nt: TGTGCCAGCAGCCCCCGCTCCAGGGGGAGTGGCGAGCAGTACTTC; CDR3aa: CASSPRSRGSGEQYF
d_gene: TRBD2; abundance: -; j_gene: TRBJ2-5; v_gene: TRBV5-8; CDR3nt: TGTGCCAGCAGCTTCAGACTAGCGGGGACCCAAGAGACCCAGTACTTC; CDR3aa: CASSFRLAGTQETQYF
d_gene: -; abundance: few; j_gene: TRBJ2-2; v_gene: TRBV4-1; CDR3nt: TGCGCCAGCAGCCAAGATCGGGCCTTCACCGGGGAGCTGTTTTTT; CDR3aa: CASSQDRAFTGELFF
d_gene: -; abundance: -; j_gene: TRBJ1-5; v_gene: TRBV12-3/TRBV12-4; CDR3nt: TGTGCCAGCAGTTTAGGCGGGTCGACAGGATCTCAGCATTTT; CDR3aa: CASSLGGSTGSQHF
d_gene: -; abundance: many; j_gene: TRBJ2-5; v_gene: TRBV6-2/TRBV6-3; CDR3nt: TGTGCCAGCAGTTTACCGGGGCTAGCCGTCGAGACCCAGTACTTC; CDR3aa: CASSLPGLAVETQYF
d_gene: -; abundance: many; j_gene: TRBJ1-1; v_gene: TRBV18; CDR3nt: TGTGCCAGCTCACCCGGATTGGACACTGAAGCTTTCTTT; CDR3aa: CASSPGLDTEAFF
d_gene: TRBD1; abundance: -; j_gene: TRBJ1-4; v_gene: TRBV12-5; CDR3nt: TGTGCTAGTGGTTTGGACATCGGACAGGGTCGATGTCGGACTAATGAAAAACTGTTTTTT; CDR3aa: CASGLDIGQGRCRTNEKLFF
d_gene: -; abundance: few; j_gene: TRBJ2-3; v_gene: TRBV30; CDR3nt: TGTGCCTGGAGTGAGGTCCAGGCCACTACTAGCACAGATACGCAGTATTTT; CDR3aa: CAWSEVQATTSTDTQYF
d_gene: -; abundance: -; j_gene: TRBJ2-7; v_gene: TRBV12-3/TRBV12-4; CDR3nt: TGTGCCAGCAGTGTAGGGACGGTTGCCTACGAGCAGTACTTC; CDR3aa: CASSVGTVAYEQYF
d_gene: -; abundance: many; j_gene: TRBJ1-2; v_gene: TRBV28; CDR3nt: TGTGCCAGCAGTTTGGGCTACAGAGAATATGGCTACACCTTC; CDR3aa: CASSLGYREYGYTF
d_gene: -; abundance: many; j_gene: TRBJ1-1; v_gene: TRBV10-3; CDR3nt: TGTGCCATCAGTGAGCAGGGGTACACTGAAGCTTTCTTT; CDR3aa: CAISEQGYTEAFF
d_gene: TRBD1; abundance: many; j_gene: TRBJ2-3; v_gene: TRBV7-9; CDR3nt: TGTGCCAGCAGCTTAGTGGCAGGGGGCGCGACAGATACGCAGTATTTT; CDR3aa: CASSLVAGGATDTQYF
d_gene: TRBD2; abundance: -; j_gene: TRBJ2-7; v_gene: TRBV7-2; CDR3nt: TGTGCCAGCAGCGGTTTAGCGGGGGCCCCCTACGAGCAGTACTTC; CDR3aa: CASSGLAGAPYEQYF
d_gene: -; abundance: few; j_gene: TRBJ2-5; v_gene: TRBV7-9; CDR3nt: TGTGCCAGCAGCTCGGACAGATTACAAGAGACCCAGTACTTC; CDR3aa: CASSSDRLQETQYF
d_gene: -; abundance: many; j_gene: TRBJ1-5; v_gene: TRBV28; CDR3nt: TGTGCCAGCAGTTTCAACAGGGTAAGCGGTGGAGGGTATCAGCCCCAGCATTTT; CDR3aa: CASSFNRVSGGGYQPQHF
d_gene: TRBD1; abundance: many; j_gene: TRBJ1-2; v_gene: TRBV10-3; CDR3nt: TGTGCCATCAGTGACCCCCGTTTGACAGGGACTAACTATGGCTACACCTTC; CDR3aa: CAISDPRLTGTNYGYTF
d_gene: TRBD2; abundance: -; j_gene: TRBJ2-2; v_gene: TRBV9; CDR3nt: TGTGCCAGCAGCGTAATGGGAACTAGCGGGACCGGGGAGCTGTTTTTT; CDR3aa: CASSVMGTSGTGELFF
d_gene: TRBD1; abundance: -; j_gene: TRBJ2-6; v_gene: TRBV10-3; CDR3nt: TGTGCCATCAGAGACGGACAGGTGACCAACGTCCTGACTTTC; CDR3aa: CAIRDGQVTNVLTF
d_gene: -; abundance: few; j_gene: TRBJ1-5; v_gene: TRBV6-6; CDR3nt: TGTGCCAGCAGTTACCATCGACAGAGGCTTCAGCCCCAGCATTTT; CDR3aa: CASSYHRQRLQPQHF
d_gene: TRBD1; abundance: few; j_gene: TRBJ1-1; v_gene: TRBV2; CDR3nt: TGTGCCAGCAGTGGAGCCGGGACAGGGGACGAAGCTTTCTTT; CDR3aa: CASSGAGTGDEAFF
d_gene: -; abundance: many; j_gene: TRBJ1-3; v_gene: TRBV11-1; CDR3nt: TGTGCCAGTGACAGGAAGATGGATGGAAACACCATATATTTT; CDR3aa: CASDRKMDGNTIYF
d_gene: -; abundance: many; j_gene: TRBJ1-1; v_gene: TRBV4-1; CDR3nt: TGCGCCAGCAGCCAAGATCCGTGCCGTCGGGGACACTGCCCCCCTGAAGCTTTCTTT; CDR3aa: CASSQDPCRRGHCPPEAFF
d_gene: TRBD1; abundance: -; j_gene: TRBJ2-3; v_gene: TRBV29-1; CDR3nt: TGCAGCGTTGGGGCAGGGGGAAGCGCAGATACGCAGTATTTT; CDR3aa: CSVGAGGSADTQYF
d_gene: -; abundance: many; j_gene: TRBJ2-5; v_gene: TRBV4-3; CDR3nt: TGCGCCAGCAGCCTCCTGAGGGACACTCAAGAGACCCAGTACTTC; CDR3aa: CASSLLRDTQETQYF
d_gene: TRBD2; abundance: many; j_gene: TRBJ2-1; v_gene: TRBV28; CDR3nt: TGTGCCAGCACCGGACTAGCCAATGAGCAGTTCTTC; CDR3aa: CASTGLANEQFF
d_gene: TRBD1; abundance: -; j_gene: TRBJ2-5; v_gene: TRBV6-2/TRBV6-3; CDR3nt: TGTGCCAGCAGTCTCCTGGGACAGGTGGCCCAAGAGACCCAGTACTTC; CDR3aa: CASSLLGQVAQETQYF
d_gene: -; abundance: -; j_gene: TRBJ2-5; v_gene: TRBV5-1; CDR3nt: TGCGCCAGCAGCTTGGGGCTAGCTATTCAAGAGACCCAGTACTTC; CDR3aa: CASSLGLAIQETQYF
d_gene: -; abundance: many; j_gene: TRBJ1-1; v_gene: TRBV5-4; CDR3nt: TGTGCCAGCAGCTCAGGAAAAACGGGCACTGAAGCTTTCTTT; CDR3aa: CASSSGKTGTEAFF
d_gene: -; abundance: few; j_gene: TRBJ2-5; v_gene: TRBV29-1; CDR3nt: TGCAGCGCAATTACAGGTGGCCAAGAGACCCAGTACTTC; CDR3aa: CSAITGGQETQYF
d_gene: TRBD1; abundance: many; j_gene: TRBJ2-7; v_gene: TRBV5-1; CDR3nt: TGCGCCAGCAGCTACCGACAGGGACCTTACGAGCAGTACTTC; CDR3aa: CASSYRQGPYEQYF
d_gene: -; abundance: many; j_gene: TRBJ2-6; v_gene: TRBV15; CDR3nt: TGTGCCACCAGCAGAGCGGGATTTAACTCTGGGGCCAACGTCCTGACTTTC; CDR3aa: CATSRAGFNSGANVLTF
d_gene: -; abundance: many; j_gene: TRBJ1-2; v_gene: TRBV3-1; CDR3nt: TGTGCCAGCAGCCAAGATCGGGGGACCGTGAACTATGGCTACACCTTC; CDR3aa: CASSQDRGTVNYGYTF
d_gene: -; abundance: few; j_gene: TRBJ2-2; v_gene: TRBV12-3/TRBV12-4; CDR3nt: TGTGCCAGCAGTTTAGCAGGGCCCACCGGGGAGCTGTTTTTT; CDR3aa: CASSLAGPTGELFF
d_gene: TRBD1; abundance: few; j_gene: TRBJ1-1; v_gene: TRBV9; CDR3nt: TGTGCCAGCAGCCCTGAGTTGTCAGGGGGCCTTTCGACTGAAGCTTTCTTT; CDR3aa: CASSPELSGGLSTEAFF
d_gene: -; abundance: few; j_gene: TRBJ1-1; v_gene: TRBV7-8; CDR3nt: TGTGCCAGCAGCTTTTTAGGTTCTGAAGCTTTCTTT; CDR3aa: CASSFLGSEAFF
d_gene: -; abundance: many; j_gene: TRBJ1-6; v_gene: TRBV5-5; CDR3nt: TGTGCCAGCAGCTTATCAGGGCCCTACTCACCCCTCCACTTT; CDR3aa: CASSLSGPYSPLHF
d_gene: -; abundance: many; j_gene: TRBJ1-1; v_gene: TRBV6-5; CDR3nt: TGTGCCAGCTACCCAAGATTGTTGGGCACTGAAGCTTTCTTT; CDR3aa: CASYPRLLGTEAFF
d_gene: TRBD1; abundance: many; j_gene: TRBJ1-1; v_gene: TRBV7-2; CDR3nt: TGTGCCAGCAGCCGCCCCCCAGGGGGCCCTGAAGCTTTCTTT; CDR3aa: CASSRPPGGPEAFF
d_gene: -; abundance: many; j_gene: TRBJ1-1; v_gene: TRBV7-9; CDR3nt: TGTGCCAGCAGCTTGCTCCAGGGAACTGAAGCTTTCTTT; CDR3aa: CASSLLQGTEAFF
d_gene: -; abundance: many; j_gene: TRBJ2-1; v_gene: TRBV7-2; CDR3nt: TGTGCCAGCAGCTTAGCTCGGGGGTCGAACAATGAGCAGTTCTTC; CDR3aa: CASSLARGSNNEQFF
d_gene: -; abundance: many; j_gene: TRBJ1-4; v_gene: TRBV2; CDR3nt: TGTGCCAGCAGTGGGACATTTGATGAAAAACTGTTTTTT; CDR3aa: CASSGTFDEKLFF
d_gene: -; abundance: few; j_gene: TRBJ2-3; v_gene: TRBV9; CDR3nt: TGTGCCAGCAGCGTGACTGGCCTCTCCCCAGATACGCAGTATTTT; CDR3aa: CASSVTGLSPDTQYF
d_gene: TRBD2; abundance: -; j_gene: TRBJ2-1; v_gene: TRBV7-9; CDR3nt: TGTGCCAGCAGCTTAGATAGCGGGGGGGCCAGGAATGAGCAGTTCTTC; CDR3aa: CASSLDSGGARNEQFF
d_gene: TRBD2; abundance: -; j_gene: TRBJ2-3; v_gene: TRBV4-2; CDR3nt: TGTGCCAGCAGCCAAGGAGAGCGGGGAGCTAGCACAGATACGCAGTATTTT; CDR3aa: CASSQGERGASTDTQYF
d_gene: -; abundance: few; j_gene: TRBJ1-6; v_gene: TRBV11-2; CDR3nt: TGTGCCAGCAGCTCCTGGACAGAAGATAATTCACCCCTCCACTTT; CDR3aa: CASSSWTEDNSPLHF
d_gene: -; abundance: -; j_gene: TRBJ1-6; v_gene: TRBV3-1; CDR3nt: TGTGCCAGCGCGGCCCCTGGGACGGGGAATTCACCCCTCCACTTT; CDR3aa: CASAAPGTGNSPLHF
d_gene: -; abundance: few; j_gene: TRBJ2-7; v_gene: TRBV28; CDR3nt: TGTGCCAGCCAGGAAAACCTCTACGAGCAGTACTTC; CDR3aa: CASQENLYEQYF
d_gene: -; abundance: many; j_gene: TRBJ1-4; v_gene: TRBV5-6; CDR3nt: TGTGCCAGCAGCCGAACAGGGTATGAAGCTGAAAAACTGTTTTTT; CDR3aa: CASSRTGYEAEKLFF
d_gene: TRBD1; abundance: many; j_gene: TRBJ2-3; v_gene: TRBV2; CDR3nt: TGTGCCAGCAGGGTAGGGACAGTCGGCACAGATACGCAGTATTTT; CDR3aa: CASRVGTVGTDTQYF
d_gene: -; abundance: many; j_gene: TRBJ1-2; v_gene: TRBV5-6; CDR3nt: TGTGCCAGCAGCCTGGGAGGACAGCCCTATGGCTACACCTTC; CDR3aa: CASSLGGQPYGYTF
d_gene: -; abundance: few; j_gene: TRBJ2-7; v_gene: TRBV20-1; CDR3nt: TGCAGTGTGGGCAGGGCGACCTACGAGCAGTACTTC; CDR3aa: CSVGRATYEQYF